A selection of T cell receptor beta chains follows, all from one sample in a study of T cells in Graves' hyperthyroidism and ophthalmopathy. TCRdb ran MiXCR on the multiplex PCR reads and lists one entry per CDR3 protein. The table lists approximately 330,000 distinct CDR3 sequences, 21% of them singletons. Sample: blood. The source is a woman in her 50s with Graves' hyperthyroidism. The CDR3 runs from the conserved cysteine through the conserved F or W. Fields, in order: CDR3 protein, CDR3 DNA, V gene, clone size, J gene, D gene. A D gene is named only where the DNA matches it firmly. Expanded clones are given a class, and other clones once, few, many or no size at all.

CASSYPRGNGYTF	TGTGCCAGCAGTTACCCCCGGGGTAACGGCTACACCTTC	TRBV6-5	many	TRBJ1-2	-
CASSLALWTSGGYNEQFF	TGTGCCAGCAGCTTAGCGCTTTGGACTAGCGGGGGCTACAATGAGCAGTTCTTC	TRBV7-2	once	TRBJ2-1	TRBD2
CATSDLGQSTDTQYF	TGTGCCACCAGTGATTTAGGACAGTCCACAGATACGCAGTATTTT	TRBV24-1	many	TRBJ2-3	-
CASSSGRGRNTGELFF	TGTGCCAGTAGTTCAGGGAGGGGGAGGAACACCGGGGAGCTGTTTTTT	TRBV19	few	TRBJ2-2	-
CASSVGGAEQETQYF	TGTGCCAGCAGCGTAGGGGGGGCAGAACAAGAGACCCAGTACTTC	TRBV9	few	TRBJ2-5	-
CSARDLDEQYF	TGCAGTGCTAGAGATCTTGACGAGCAGTACTTC	TRBV20-1	few	TRBJ2-7	-
CASSKGQGPSTDTQYF	TGTGCCAGCAGCAAAGGACAGGGCCCTAGCACAGATACGCAGTATTTT	TRBV7-3	many	TRBJ2-3	TRBD1
CSVDQGYNTEAFF	TGCAGCGTTGATCAGGGGTATAACACTGAAGCTTTCTTT	TRBV29-1	many	TRBJ1-1	-
CASSSGQGVFPHEQFF	TGCGCCAGCAGCTCGGGACAGGGGGTTTTCCCGCATGAGCAGTTCTTC	TRBV5-1	-	TRBJ2-1	TRBD1
CASSQATSGTATGELFF	TGCGCCAGCAGCCAAGCTACGAGTGGGACGGCCACCGGGGAGCTGTTTTTT	TRBV5-1	few	TRBJ2-2	-
CASSPYENTEAFF	TGTGCCAGCTCACCGTACGAGAACACTGAAGCTTTCTTT	TRBV18	many	TRBJ1-1	-
CASGPQRGLNTEAFF	TGTGCCAGCGGACCCCAAAGGGGCTTGAACACTGAAGCTTTCTTT	TRBV12-3/TRBV12-4	many	TRBJ1-1	-
CSVWTGPLRGYTF	TGCAGCGTTTGGACAGGGCCTTTGAGAGGCTACACCTTC	TRBV29-1	few	TRBJ1-2	TRBD1
CASRKQGYTGELFF	TGTGCCAGTAGGAAACAGGGATACACCGGGGAGCTGTTTTTT	TRBV2	many	TRBJ2-2	-
CASISRANTEAFF	TGTGCCAGCATCTCCAGGGCGAACACTGAAGCTTTCTTT	TRBV28	many	TRBJ1-1	-
CASSDSLFGFGYTF	TGTGCCAGCAGCGACAGTCTTTTCGGTTTTGGCTACACCTTC	TRBV9	-	TRBJ1-2	-
CSATTVTSSTGTQYF	TGCAGTGCTACGACTGTTACCTCTAGCACAGGTACGCAGTATTTT	TRBV20-1	few	TRBJ2-3	-
CASSPGTGDYNEQFF	TGTGCCAGCAGTCCCGGGACAGGGGACTACAATGAGCAGTTCTTC	TRBV28	many	TRBJ2-1	TRBD1
CSVVWTGGNEKLFF	TGCAGCGTTGTATGGACAGGGGGTAATGAAAAACTGTTTTTT	TRBV29-1	many	TRBJ1-4	TRBD1
CASSIQQGEKTQYF	TGCGCCAGCAGCATCCAACAGGGTGAGAAGACCCAGTACTTC	TRBV5-1	few	TRBJ2-5	-
CASSSLGSQETQYF	TGTGCCAGCAGCTCCCTAGGGTCTCAAGAGACCCAGTACTTC	TRBV9	-	TRBJ2-5	-
CASTDRVNEQYF	TGTGCGAGCACCGACAGGGTCAACGAGCAGTACTTC	TRBV2	once	TRBJ2-7	TRBD1
CASSRTGRGSEQYF	TGTGCCAGCAGCCGGACAGGCCGGGGGAGCGAGCAGTACTTC	TRBV7-9	once	TRBJ2-7	-
CAISESNRLSSNYGYTF	TGTGCCATCAGTGAGTCGAACCGTCTTAGTTCTAACTATGGCTACACCTTC	TRBV10-3	-	TRBJ1-2	-
CASRQGQANTGELFF	TGTGCCAGCAGACAGGGACAAGCGAACACCGGGGAGCTGTTTTTT	TRBV12-3/TRBV12-4	many	TRBJ2-2	-
CASSAVPGGAGNTIYF	TGTGCCAGCAGCGCAGTCCCCGGGGGCGCCGGAAACACCATATATTTT	TRBV9	-	TRBJ1-3	-
CASSKRLAGGTGELFF	TGTGCCAGCAGCAAAAGACTAGCGGGGGGCACCGGGGAGCTGTTTTTT	TRBV11-3	-	TRBJ2-2	TRBD2
CAWSATKTSVSTDTQYF	TGTGCCTGGAGTGCGACCAAGACTAGCGTAAGCACAGATACGCAGTATTTT	TRBV30	many	TRBJ2-3	TRBD2
CSASRAAGGQETQYF	TGCAGTGCTAGTAGGGCAGCGGGGGGACAAGAGACCCAGTACTTC	TRBV20-1	many	TRBJ2-5	TRBD2